This T cell receptor (beta chain) was observed in a study of blood T cell repertoires in COVID-19. In the study overall: Samples representing acute and convalescent COVID-19 were sourced from the United States, Italy and Spain. From T cells, B-cell-depleted T cells, or PBMCs came the material, which was cDNA or gDNA.

In the original analysis: Researchers report that nucleated cell counts were estimated from reference gene primer amplification. Sequenced by immunoSEQ multiplex PCR; TCRdb stores in-frame clones only, minus some. V and J calls and clone size are given by that table; D and trimming were obtained from the DNA. The data show roughly 13,000 clones, about 83% seen once. The CDR3 covers 15 residues. Germline CDR1 is SGHDT and CDR2 is YYEEEE. With 0 bases removed from V and 5 bases from J, the gap between germline ends came to 14 bases. This clonotype was sampled from a human donor with active COVID-19. The donor label of this sample is uncertain. Specimen: peripheral blood. The genes are TRBV5-6 and TRBJ2-5; D possibly corresponds to TRBD2 (5 bases). CDR3 DNA sequence: TGTGCCAGCAGCTTGGCCGGGATAGCATCGGAGACCCAGTACTTC. Its translation: CASSLAGIASETQYF.